The source of this TCR beta chain is a study of control samples from healthy donors and cancer patients. The CDR3 is made up of 14 amino acids. Trimming cost V 1 base and J 6 bases, with 10 bases left between them. The germline V gene encodes CDR1 SGHNT and CDR2 YENEEA. Generated by immunoSEQ multiplex PCR, the TCRdb table keeps only in-frame clones and is missing some. Of more than 110,000 clones in the sample, roughly nine tenths were seen once. Sequencing used blood. The clonotype was recovered from a woman aged 25-40 years in good health. The chain is built from TRBV11-3 and TRBJ1-3; D is unclear. The CDR3 is CASSLGPRENTIYF. CDR3 DNA: TGTGCCAGCAGCTTAGGACCGCGTGAAAACACCATATATTTT.